The 27 T cell receptor beta chains below come from one sample, sequenced in a study of T cell responses to AZD1222 COVID-19 vaccine. TCRdb's table, derived via immunoSEQ multiplex PCR, lists solely in-frame clones and lacks some. The sample holds roughly 50,000 clones, about 80% seen once. The source material was peripheral blood, sampled on day 0 of AZD1222 vaccination. The receptors originated from an adult in good health.

The chain couples TRBV25-1 to TRBJ1-1; 11 bases are a match to TRBD1. This CDR3 region has 16 residues. The germline V gene encodes CDR1 MGHDK and CDR2 SYGVNS. Trimming cost V 7 bases and J 4 bases; bases outside gene matches: 11. CDR3 loop: CASTEGDRGSATEAFF. Here the CDR3 DNA reads TGTGCCAGCACCGAAGGGGACAGGGGGTCCGCCACTGAAGCTTTCTTT.

This clone came up once. The chain's CDR3 is CSASRGSDSPLHF. The CDR3, as DNA: TGCAGTGCTAGTCGGGGGTCTGATTCACCCCTCCACTTT. The V gene is TRBV20-1, the J gene TRBJ1-6, with TRBD1 as a possible D gene (5 bases). Germline CDR1 is DFQATT and CDR2 is SNEGSKA (reference sequence). V shed 3 bases and J shed 8 bases, with 11 bases lying between them. The CDR3 runs to 13 residues.

This chain joins TRBV11-2 and TRBJ2-4, with 7 positions matching TRBD2. Losses at the gene ends were 6 bases for V and 5 bases for J; bases not matched to a gene: 10. This CDR3 comprises 15 residues. Germline loops: CDR1 SGHAT, CDR2 FQNNGV. The CDR3 spells CASRGGEPFQNIQYF. The CDR3 coding sequence is TGTGCCAGCAGGGGGGGGGAGCCCTTTCAAAACATTCAGTACTTC. The complete variable domain, with remaining parts taken from reference TRBV11-2 and TRBJ2-4, reads EAGVAQSPRYKIIEKRQSVAFWCNPISGHATLYWYQQILGQGPKLLIQFQNNGVVDDSQLPKDRFSAERLKGVDSTLKIQPAKLEDSAVYLCASRGGEPFQNIQYFGAGTRLSVL.

This rearrangement joins TRBV5-4 to TRBJ1-5; D might be TRBD1 (5 bases). Trimming pared 1 base from V and 4 bases from J, leaving 15 bases between. Germline V gene data show CDR1 as SGHNT and CDR2 as YYREEE (reference sequence). CDR3 length equals 16 residues. CDR3 DNA: TGTGCCAGCAGCTTGATGGGCCAGGGAGAGAATCAGCCCCAGCATTTT. Its protein is CASSLMGQGENQPQHF.

The rearrangement joins TRBV25-1 to TRBJ1-3, with 7 bases fitting TRBD1. Germline V lookup: CDR1 MGHDK, CDR2 SYGVNS. This CDR3 is 16 amino acids long. Trimming at V came to 5 bases and at J to 0 bases, leaving 7 bases not matched to a gene. The DNA of the CDR3 is TGTGCCAGCAGTAGGACAGGAAGAAACTCTGGAAACACCATATATTTT. Translating it yields CASSRTGRNSGNTIYF.

V gene TRBV9 combines with J gene TRBJ2-1; D gene uncertain. CDR1 SGDLS and CDR2 YYNGEE come from the germline V gene. This CDR3 comprises 17 residues. V shed 0 bases and J shed 0 bases, with 13 bases lying between them. CDR3 DNA: TGTGCCAGCAGCGTAGCCCCGTATCATAGCTCCTACAATGAGCAGTTCTTC. It is translated as CASSVAPYHSSYNEQFF. Together with reference TRBV9 and TRBJ2-1, the CDR3 gives the full variable domain: DSGVTQTPKHLITATGQRVTLRCSPRSGDLSVYWYQQSLDQGLQFLIQYYNGEERAKGNILERFSAQQFPDLHSELNLSSLELGDSALYFCASSVAPYHSSYNEQFFGPGTRLTVL.

This rearrangement joins TRBV7-8 to TRBJ2-3; maybe TRBD1 (6 bases). The CDR3 extends over 14 amino acids. Looked up from germline, CDR1 is SGHVS and CDR2 is FQNEAQ. Between the trimmed V and J ends, which lost 3 bases and 3 bases, there was a span of 10 bases. In DNA, the CDR3 is TGTGCCAGCAGCTTGGACAGTTGGACAGATACGCAGTATTTT. Encoded protein: CASSLDSWTDTQYF. Complete variable domain (other parts from reference TRBV7-8 and TRBJ2-3): GAGVSQSPRYKVAKRGQDVALRCDPISGHVSLFWYQQALGQGPEFLTYFQNEAQLDKSGLPSDRFFAERPEGSVSTLKIQRTQQEDSAVYLCASSLDSWTDTQYFGPGTRLTVL.

The chain uses TRBV6-4 and TRBJ2-1; 11 bases map to TRBD2. Germline V gives CDR1 MRHNA, CDR2 SNTAGT. V shed 3 bases and J 8 bases; nucleotides not matched to a gene: 6. The CDR3 sequence is 15 residues long. The CDR3 coding sequence is TGTGCCAGCAGTGAGACTAGCGGGATAATCGATGAGCAGTTCTTC. This translates into CASSETSGIIDEQFF.

This chain uses TRBV28 with TRBJ1-2; 9 nucleotides align to TRBD1. CDR3 size: 14 residues. The ends lost 7 bases at V and 3 bases at J; junction bases unmatched: 6. Per germline, CDR1 MDHEN and CDR2 SYDVKM. In DNA, the CDR3 is TGTGCCAGCACCCCGGGACAGGGATACTATGGCTACACCTTC. It is translated as CASTPGQGYYGYTF.

The chain recombines TRBV29-1 with TRBJ1-1; no reliable D call. The germline gives CDR1 SQVTM, CDR2 ANQGSEA. V lost 6 bases and J 0 bases, leaving 8 bases between the germline ends. The CDR3 contains 12 residues. The CDR3 region is CSVLLMNTEAFF. CDR3 DNA sequence: TGCAGCGTCCTATTGATGAACACTGAAGCTTTCTTT.

This clone was seen once. V gene TRBV3-1 (or the pseudogene TRBV3-2) combines with J gene TRBJ2-3, with D perhaps matching TRBD1 or TRBD2 (6 bases each). Germline V CDR1 and CDR2: LGHDT, YNNKEL (reference sequence). The CDR3 has 16 residues. V shed 1 base and J shed 7 bases, with 18 bases lying between them. CDR3 sequence: CASSQGAVGGGYTQYF. CDR3 bases: TGTGCCAGCAGCCAAGGCGCTGTCGGAGGGGGGTATACGCAGTATTTT.

The J gene is TRBJ1-4, the V gene TRBV9; TRBD1 matches at 7 bases. Germline loops: CDR1 SGDLS, CDR2 YYNGEE. The CDR3 consists of 14 residues. J lost 8 bases, V lost 4 bases, and 8 bases had no gene match. The CDR3 DNA reads as TGTGCCAGCAGCCAGACAGGGTTCGGGGAAAAACTGTTTTTT. It is translated as CASSQTGFGEKLFF.

The chain uses TRBV19 and TRBJ2-2; 13 nucleotides line up with TRBD2. J was trimmed by 3 bases and V by 6 bases; bases with no gene match: 7. The length of the CDR3 is 17 residues. In germline, CDR1 is LNHDA, CDR2 SQIVND (reference sequence). The DNA of the CDR3 is TGTGCCAGTAGCCGGACTAGCGGGGGCCCATACACCGGGGAGCTGTTTTTT. Translated: CASSRTSGGPYTGELFF.

V usage is TRBV27 and J usage is TRBJ1-6; a weak D match, TRBD1 (5 bases). Germline V gene lookup returns CDR1 MNHEY and CDR2 SMNVEV (reference sequence). V shed 4 bases and J shed 9 bases, with 22 bases lying between them. The CDR3 is 17 amino acids. CDR3 DNA: TGTGCCAGCAGTTCCCTCCTTTTTGCAGGGAAAGGTTCACCCCTCCACTTT. Protein: CASSSLLFAGKGSPLHF.

The chain recombines TRBV6-2 or TRBV6-3 with TRBJ2-7; TRBD2 is a possible D gene (5 bases). Trimming took 7 bases from V and 1 from J, leaving 14 bases between them. The germline gives CDR1 MNHEY, CDR2 SVGEGT. The CDR3 is 14 amino acids. CDR3: CASNPRGLSYEQYF. The CDR3 DNA sequence: TGTGCCAGCAACCCAAGAGGACTGTCCTACGAGCAGTACTTC.

The chain is built from TRBV28 and TRBJ2-5, with D possibly TRBD2 on 6 matching bases. The germline gives CDR1 MDHEN, CDR2 SYDVKM. V was clipped by 5 bases and J by 2 bases, with 12 bases between them. This CDR3 spans 14 amino acids. The CDR3, as DNA: TGTGCCAGCAGTGAATCTAGCGATCAAGAGACCCAGTACTTC. Protein sequence: CASSESSDQETQYF.

The chain is built from TRBV11-2 and TRBJ2-7; TRBD1 matches 10 bases. This CDR3 region has 16 residues. Germline assignment: CDR1 SGHAT and CDR2 FQNNGV. Losses at the gene ends were 4 bases for V and 5 bases for J; bases not matched to a gene: 11. The CDR3, as DNA: TGTGCCAGCAGCTCGGGAGGGGGACAGGGGATCCACGAGCAGTACGTC. Translating gives CASSSGGGQGIHEQYV.

The V call is TRBV7-9, the J call TRBJ2-5; D is perhaps TRBD1 or TRBD2 (5 bases each). CDR3 size: 15 residues. V was shortened by 4 bases and J by 4 bases, with 16 bases between the two germline ends. From germline, CDR1 is SEHNR and CDR2 FQNEAQ (reference sequence). CDR3 sequence (DNA): TGTGCCAGCAGCTCATGGGACGCACCTAGAGAGACCCAGTACTTC. Translating it yields CASSSWDAPRETQYF.

V and J are TRBV6-5 and TRBJ1-4; a weak D match, TRBD1 (6 bases). The CDR3 runs 14 residues. The V gene's germline CDR1 is MNHEY and CDR2 SVGAGI. V was clipped by 6 bases and J by 8 bases, with 16 bases between them. The chain's CDR3 is CASSATGSREKLFF. The CDR3 DNA reads TGTGCCAGCAGCGCAACAGGGTCACGCGAAAAACTGTTTTTT.

V gene TRBV19 combines with J gene TRBJ1-1; D is perhaps TRBD1 (6 bases). The V gene's germline CDR1 is LNHDA and CDR2 SQIVND (reference sequence). V was trimmed by 7 bases and J by 3 bases, leaving 18 bases between them. The CDR3 extends over 15 amino acids. CDR3 nucleotide sequence: TGTGCCAGTACCACTAGAGGGGCAGGGGACACTGAAGCTTTCTTT. Encoded protein: CASTTRGAGDTEAFF.

The rearrangement joins TRBV12-3 or TRBV12-4 to TRBJ2-5, with 9 bases lining up with TRBD1. J gave up 5 bases and V 6 bases, and 4 bases lay outside the gene matches. There are 13 residues in the CDR3. The CDR3 region has the DNA TGTGCCAGCAGCTCTGGGACAGGGGAGACCCAGTACTTC. This encodes CASSSGTGETQYF.

The chain combines TRBV6-1 with TRBJ2-2, with D unresolved. The CDR3 has 16 residues. CDR1 is MNHNS, CDR2 SASEGT, per germline. V lost 2 bases, J lost 1 base, and 11 bases lay in between. The CDR3 reads CASSEFIAVNTGELFF. CDR3 coding DNA: TGTGCCAGCAGTGAATTTATTGCGGTGAACACCGGGGAGCTGTTTTTT.

This rearrangement joins TRBV6-5 to TRBJ1-2; 7 bases are a match to TRBD1. Germline V gives CDR1 MNHEY, CDR2 SVGAGI. V lost 2 bases, J lost 7 bases, and 7 bases stayed unmatched. The CDR3 has 14 amino acids. CDR3 bases: TGTGCCAGCAGTTACGGCGCTTCAGGGGGTGGCTACACCTTC. Protein product: CASSYGASGGGYTF.

The V and J genes are TRBV6-6 and TRBJ2-5; tentative D call: TRBD2 (5 bases). The CDR3 contains 13 residues. Germline CDR1 is MNHNY and CDR2 is SVGAGI (reference sequence). Trimming took 8 bases from V and 0 from J, leaving 10 bases between them. For the CDR3, the DNA is TGTGCCAGCTCCCGGGGTCACCAAGAGACCCAGTACTTC. This translates into CASSRGHQETQYF.

The chain employs TRBV5-1 and TRBJ1-1, with a possible D match to TRBD1 (5 bases). Germline CDR1 reads SGHRS; CDR2 reads YFSETQ. Deletions cut 6 bases from V and 4 bases from J, with 16 bases between. This CDR3 is built from 14 residues. CDR3 region: CASTQSGSVTEAFF. The CDR3 bases are TGCGCCAGCACCCAATCAGGGAGTGTCACTGAAGCTTTCTTT.

This chain uses TRBV3-1 (or the pseudogene TRBV3-2) with TRBJ1-6, with D perhaps matching TRBD1 (5 bases). Germline CDR1 is LGHDT and CDR2 is YNNKEL (reference sequence). The CDR3 is made up of 16 amino acids. The V and J ends lost 1 base and 7 bases respectively, with 14 bases between them. CDR3 sequence reads: CASSQGRGSRNSPLHF. DNA for the CDR3: TGTGCCAGCAGCCAAGGTAGGGGTAGTCGGAATTCACCCCTCCACTTT.

This sequence joins TRBV6-5 and TRBJ2-3; 9 bases match TRBD2. V lost 7 bases and J lost 4; bases outside the gene matches: 6. This CDR3 is 14 amino acids long. The germline V gene has CDR1 MNHEY and CDR2 SVGAGI. The CDR3 loop reads CASTVAGGPDTQYF. The CDR3 nucleotides read TGTGCCAGCACGGTGGCGGGGGGGCCAGATACGCAGTATTTT.